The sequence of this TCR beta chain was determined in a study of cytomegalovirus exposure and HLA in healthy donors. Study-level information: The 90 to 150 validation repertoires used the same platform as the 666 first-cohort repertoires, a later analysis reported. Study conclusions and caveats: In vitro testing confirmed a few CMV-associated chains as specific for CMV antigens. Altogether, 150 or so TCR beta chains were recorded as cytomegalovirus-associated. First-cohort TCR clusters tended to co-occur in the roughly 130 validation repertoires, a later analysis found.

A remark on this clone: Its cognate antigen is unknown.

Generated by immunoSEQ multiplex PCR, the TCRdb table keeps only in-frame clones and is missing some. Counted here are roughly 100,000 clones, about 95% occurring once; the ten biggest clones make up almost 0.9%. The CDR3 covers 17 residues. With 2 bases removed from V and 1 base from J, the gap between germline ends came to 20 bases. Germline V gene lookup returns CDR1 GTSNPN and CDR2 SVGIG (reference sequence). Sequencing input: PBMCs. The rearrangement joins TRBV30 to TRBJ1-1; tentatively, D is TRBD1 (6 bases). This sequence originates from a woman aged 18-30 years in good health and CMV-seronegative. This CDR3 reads CAWSPTWGHFENTEAFF. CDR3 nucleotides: TGTGCCTGGAGTCCAACTTGGGGACACTTCGAGAACACTGAAGCTTTCTTT.